Sequencing of this T cell receptor (beta chain) was carried out in a study of identical twins. This CDR3 has 13 residues. The V end lost 3 bases, the J end lost 2 bases, and 9 bases lay between the germline ends. The germline V gene encodes CDR1 DFQATT and CDR2 SNEGSKA (reference sequence). General study findings and limits: Zero-insertion analyses were open to partial confounding by invariant MAIT and iNKT cells.

Notes on this clonotype: Its antigen is currently unknown.

From the 5' RACE reads, TCRdb called clonotypes with MiXCR, one entry per CDR3 protein. The top ten clones hold approximately 0.25% of a sample with more than 1.5 million distinct CDR3 sequences, around 29% of them seen once. The source of this sequence is a newborn girl in good health. This chain links TRBV20-1 with TRBJ2-3; D is uncertain. Sequenced sample: cord blood. CDR3 DNA sequence: TGCAGTGCTAGGGGATTCTTCACAGATACGCAGTATTTT. This codes for CSARGFFTDTQYF.